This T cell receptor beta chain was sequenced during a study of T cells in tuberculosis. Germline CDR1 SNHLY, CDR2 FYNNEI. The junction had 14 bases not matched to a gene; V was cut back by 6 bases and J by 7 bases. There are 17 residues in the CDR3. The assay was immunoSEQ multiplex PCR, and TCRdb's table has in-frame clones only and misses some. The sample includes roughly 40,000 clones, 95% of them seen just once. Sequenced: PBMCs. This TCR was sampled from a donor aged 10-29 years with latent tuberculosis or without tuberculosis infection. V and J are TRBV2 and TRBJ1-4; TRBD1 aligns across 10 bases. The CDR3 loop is CASSSPGQGSVGEKLFF. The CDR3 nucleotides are TGTGCCAGCAGCTCTCCGGGACAGGGGAGTGTTGGTGAAAAACTGTTTTTT.